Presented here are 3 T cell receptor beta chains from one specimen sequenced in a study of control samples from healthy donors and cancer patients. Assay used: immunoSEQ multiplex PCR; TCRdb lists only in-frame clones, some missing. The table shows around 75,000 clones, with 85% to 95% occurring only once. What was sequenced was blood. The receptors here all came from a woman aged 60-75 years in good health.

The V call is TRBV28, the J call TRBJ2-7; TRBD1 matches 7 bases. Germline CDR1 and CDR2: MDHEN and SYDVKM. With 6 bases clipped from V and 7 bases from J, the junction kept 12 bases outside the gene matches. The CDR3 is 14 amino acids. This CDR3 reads CASRKTGALGEQYF. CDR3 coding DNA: TGTGCCAGCAGGAAAACAGGGGCCTTGGGGGAGCAGTACTTC.

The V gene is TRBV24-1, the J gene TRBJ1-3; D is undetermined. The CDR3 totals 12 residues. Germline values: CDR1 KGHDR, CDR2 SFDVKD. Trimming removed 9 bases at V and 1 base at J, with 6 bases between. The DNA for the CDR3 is TGTGCCACCCAAGGATCTGGAAACACCATATATTTT. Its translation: CATQGSGNTIYF.

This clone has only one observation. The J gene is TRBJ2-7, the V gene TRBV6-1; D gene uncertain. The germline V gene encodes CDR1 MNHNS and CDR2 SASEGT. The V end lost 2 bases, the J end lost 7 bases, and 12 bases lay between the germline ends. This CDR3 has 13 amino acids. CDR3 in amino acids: CASSELGLGEQYF. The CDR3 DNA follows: TGTGCCAGCAGTGAACTTGGTTTGGGTGAGCAGTACTTC.